These 27 T cell receptor beta chains were all obtained from the same sample, sequenced in a study of shared clonotypes between healthy human individuals (dated by TCRdb to 2020 to 2022). CD8 naive samples were CD45RO-negative cells positively selected for CCR7, giving a CD45RA+CCR7+ population that excluded TemRA cells. Libraries were prepared through the immunoSEQ multiplex PCR assay. TCRdb limited this immuneACCESS table to in-frame rearrangements with V and J called. A share of clones is missing; checked studies link under half to unresolved V genes, and the rest is unexplained. The sample table contains hundreds of thousands of clones; only one count was recorded for approximately 96% of them. In total, the top ten clones hold approximately 0.1% of the sample. Sequences were obtained from naive CD8+ T cells sorted from blood. The label giving this sample's cell subset or site can be read as: CD45RA+CCR7+. Every receptor here comes from a woman aged 25 to 45 in good health.

DNA of the CDR3: TGTGCCTGGACCGACGGTCCCGAAGCTTTCTTT. Translation gives CAWTDGPEAFF. The chain combines TRBV30 with TRBJ1-1; D uncertain. The CDR3 loop spans 11 amino acids. Germline V gene data show CDR1 as GTSNPN and CDR2 as SVGIG (reference sequence). The V end was cut by 4 bases, the J end by 8 bases, with 11 bases between.

The V and J genes are TRBV7-9 and TRBJ2-1, with 8 bases that match TRBD1. This CDR3 comprises 18 residues. The ends lost 1 base at V and 9 bases at J; junction bases unmatched: 17. The V gene's germline CDR1 is SEHNR and CDR2 FQNEAQ (reference sequence). The CDR3 is CASSLGRSGGSRETEQFF. In nucleotides, the CDR3 is TGTGCCAGCAGCTTAGGGAGGTCAGGGGGCTCTCGGGAGACTGAGCAGTTCTTC.

This chain uses TRBV14 with TRBJ2-1, with a possible D match to TRBD2 (6 bases). V was trimmed by 2 bases and J by 2 bases, leaving 13 bases between them. Germline-derived CDR1 and CDR2 are SGHDN and FVKESK. This CDR3 is built from 16 residues. This CDR3 is CASSQPEGRTYNEQFF. The CDR3 DNA sequence: TGTGCCAGCAGCCAACCGGAGGGGAGGACCTACAATGAGCAGTTCTTC.

The V gene is TRBV6-1, the J gene TRBJ1-1; D perhaps matches TRBD1 (6 bases). The V end was cut by 4 bases, the J end by 2 bases, with 11 bases between. Per germline, CDR1 MNHNS and CDR2 SASEGT. CDR3 size: 14 residues. The CDR3 DNA reads as TGTGCCAGCAGTGTCGACAGGCTTAACACTGAAGCTTTCTTT. The encoded protein is CASSVDRLNTEAFF.

The rearrangement uses TRBV7-9 and TRBJ2-2; either TRBD1 or TRBD2 may fit D (6 bases each). Germline-derived CDR1 and CDR2 are SEHNR and FQNEAQ (reference sequence). The CDR3 consists of 14 residues. Trimming removed 5 bases at V and 7 bases at J, with 14 bases between. In DNA, the CDR3 is TGTGCCAGCAGCAGGGGGGACACAGACGGGGAGCTGTTTTTT. It translates to CASSRGDTDGELFF.

The chain has TRBV23-1 and TRBJ1-2, with D possibly TRBD1 on 5 matching bases. TRBV23-1 qualifies as an ORF whose function is uncertain. The CDR3 spans 15 residues. V dropped 4 bases and J dropped 8 bases, with 20 bases sitting between them. The CDR3 nucleotides read TGCGCCAGCAGTCTACGGGGACCGGCGTCAGCGGGCTACACCTTC. Its translation: CASSLRGPASAGYTF.

The rearrangement links TRBV6-5 to TRBJ1-1; no reliable D call. Trimming pared 4 bases from V and 3 bases from J, leaving 6 bases between. The V gene's germline CDR1 is MNHEY and CDR2 SVGAGI. The CDR3 has 12 amino acids. The CDR3 coding sequence is TGTGCCAGCAGTTTGGGAGACACTGAAGCTTTCTTT. It translates to CASSLGDTEAFF.

The gene calls are TRBV30 and TRBJ1-1; no definite D call. Per the germline V gene, CDR1 is GTSNPN and CDR2 is SVGIG (reference sequence). The CDR3 sequence is 14 residues long. Trimming cost V 2 bases and J 0 bases, with 10 bases left between them. For the CDR3, the DNA is TGTGCCTGGAGTTTCGACCCGATGAACACTGAAGCTTTCTTT. Protein: CAWSFDPMNTEAFF.

In DNA form, the CDR3 reads TGTGCCAGCAGTTACCAAACCAGGGGGCAGGGAAGTCAGCCCCAGCATTTT. Translating it yields CASSYQTRGQGSQPQHF. The chain joins TRBV6-7 to TRBJ1-5; TRBD1 matches 8 bases. TRBV6-7 qualifies as an ORF whose function is uncertain. The CDR3 runs to 17 residues. Trimming at V came to 2 bases and at J to 6 bases, leaving 12 bases not matched to a gene.

A single count supports this clone. Other DNA sequences in this sample translate to the same CDR3. The chain is built from TRBV27 and TRBJ2-5; D unclear. The CDR3 extends over 11 amino acids. Trimming removed 3 bases at V and 5 bases at J, with 4 bases between. Germline V gives CDR1 MNHEY, CDR2 SMNVEV (reference sequence). In DNA form, the CDR3 reads TGTGCCAGCAGTTTCGAGGAGACCCAGTACTTC. Amino acids: CASSFEETQYF.

This rearrangement joins TRBV2 to TRBJ2-7, with D unresolved. The CDR3 extends over 15 amino acids. Trimming took 0 bases from V and 0 from J, leaving 9 bases between them. Germline values: CDR1 SNHLY, CDR2 FYNNEI. The CDR3 loop reads CASSEAHGHSYEQYF. The CDR3, as DNA: TGTGCCAGCAGTGAAGCACACGGGCACTCCTACGAGCAGTACTTC. The variable domain in full, completed from reference TRBV2 and TRBJ2-7, reads EPEVTQTPSHQVTQMGQEVILRCVPISNHLYFYWYRQILGQKVEFLVSFYNNEISEKSEIFDDQFSVERPDGSNFTLKIRSTKLEDSAMYFCASSEAHGHSYEQYFGPGTRLTVT.

The V call is TRBV9, the J call TRBJ2-7, with D perhaps TRBD2 (5 bases). The length of the CDR3 is 15 residues. CDR1 is SGDLS and CDR2 is YYNGEE in the germline V gene. Trimming pared 4 bases from V and 0 bases from J, leaving 14 bases between. This chain's CDR3 is CASSFAAGPSYEQYF. In DNA form, the CDR3 reads TGTGCCAGCAGCTTCGCCGCGGGCCCCTCCTACGAGCAGTACTTC.

The V call is TRBV2, the J call TRBJ2-2; D remains unclear. CDR1 is SNHLY, CDR2 FYNNEI, per germline. The CDR3 spans 11 residues. The V and J ends lost 8 bases and 4 bases respectively, with 5 bases between them. This chain's CDR3 is CASGVTGELFF. CDR3 coding DNA: TGTGCCAGCGGGGTCACCGGGGAGCTGTTTTTT.

Only one count was recorded for this clone. The CDR3 reads CASSPADGAGGEQYF. The CDR3 DNA is TGTGCCAGCAGCCCGGCCGACGGGGCTGGCGGGGAGCAGTACTTC. The J gene is TRBJ2-7, the V gene TRBV9; the D call may be TRBD1 or TRBD2 (5 bases each). The length of the CDR3 is 15 residues. Trimming took off 4 bases at V and 7 bases at J, with 21 bases between the two ends. The germline V gene has CDR1 SGDLS and CDR2 YYNGEE.

This clone was recorded only once. The CDR3 DNA sequence: TGTGCCAGCAGTTATGGTCAAGAGACCCAGTACTTC. Its protein product is CASSYGQETQYF. The rearrangement links TRBV6-6 to TRBJ2-5; D ambiguous. The CDR3 consists of 12 residues. The ends were cut back, 3 bases at V and 2 bases at J, with 4 bases in the middle. The germline CDR1 and CDR2 sequences are MNHNY and SVGAGI (reference sequence).

The chain employs TRBV7-2 and TRBJ1-4, with unresolved D. CDR3 length: 16 residues. V shed 3 bases and J shed 0 bases, with 11 bases lying between them. CDR1 is SGHTA and CDR2 is FQGNSA in the germline V gene. CDR3 coding DNA: TGTGCCAGCAGCTTGGGTGGGGAAGCAACTAATGAAAAACTGTTTTTT. Its translation: CASSLGGEATNEKLFF.

The CDR3 coding sequence is TGTGCCAGCAGCTTGGAGGGTAGCGGGCCCTTATACAATGAGCAGTTCTTC. It specifies CASSLEGSGPLYNEQFF. The J gene is TRBJ2-1, the V gene TRBV5-8, with 7 positions matching TRBD2. V was clipped by 0 bases and J by 4 bases; unmatched bases: 10. CDR1 and CDR2 from the germline V gene are SGHTS and YDEGEE. The CDR3 covers 17 residues.

CDR3 protein: CASKTGGGGVTEAFF. The CDR3 DNA sequence: TGTGCCAGCAAGACAGGGGGCGGCGGGGTCACTGAAGCTTTCTTT. The chain combines TRBV5-6 with TRBJ1-1, with 10 bases fitting TRBD1. V was clipped by 6 bases and J by 4 bases; unmatched bases: 9. Germline loops: CDR1 SGHDT, CDR2 YYEEEE. The CDR3 extends over 15 amino acids.

The chain is built from TRBV4-2 and TRBJ2-4; 10 bases line up with TRBD1. The CDR3 spans 16 residues. The J segment lost 0 bases and the V segment lost 4 bases, leaving 3 bases of the junction unmatched. CDR1 and CDR2 from the germline V gene are LGHNA and YNFKEQ. CDR3 protein: CASSRDRGVAKNIQYF. The CDR3 coding sequence is TGTGCCAGCAGCCGGGACAGGGGCGTAGCCAAAAACATTCAGTACTTC.

The chain employs TRBV4-1 and TRBJ2-2; D assignment may be TRBD1 or TRBD2 (5 bases each). The germline gives CDR1 MGHRA, CDR2 YSYEKL. The CDR3 runs 15 residues. The ends were cut back, 2 bases at V and 6 bases at J, with 13 bases in the middle. CDR3 coding DNA: TGCGCCAGCAGCCAAAGCCCCTCGGGGCCCGGGGAGCTGTTTTTT. This codes for CASSQSPSGPGELFF.

The chain carries TRBV25-1 and TRBJ1-2, with a tentative D call TRBD1 (5 bases). The germline CDR1 and CDR2 sequences are MGHDK and SYGVNS. Trimming removed 4 bases from V and 2 bases from J, with 8 bases in between. The CDR3 totals 13 residues. CDR3 bases: TGTGCCAGCAGTGGCCCAGGGAACTATGGCTACACCTTC. Amino acids: CASSGPGNYGYTF.

To note about this clone: The sample holds other DNA sequences that translate to the same CDR3. V gene TRBV27 combines with J gene TRBJ2-1; 12 bases line up with TRBD2. CDR3 length: 14 residues. In germline, CDR1 is MNHEY, CDR2 SMNVEV (reference sequence). V shed 2 bases, J shed 7 bases, and the junction held 0 bases outside the gene matches. DNA for the CDR3: TGTGCCAGCAGTTTAGGACTAGCGGGAAATGAGCAGTTCTTC. This codes for CASSLGLAGNEQFF.

The chain combines TRBV19 with TRBJ2-7; the D gene is possibly TRBD1 (6 bases). Germline CDR1 LNHDA, CDR2 SQIVND (reference sequence). The CDR3 is made up of 14 amino acids. Trimming stripped 3 bases from V and 0 bases from J, with 9 bases between. The CDR3 is CASSIGQYSYEQYF. For the CDR3, the DNA is TGTGCCAGTAGTATCGGACAGTACTCCTACGAGCAGTACTTC.

CDR3 in amino acids: CASSPLWEREDYEQYF. CDR3 coding DNA: TGTGCCAGCAGTCCCCTCTGGGAGCGGGAGGACTACGAGCAGTACTTC. The V and J genes are TRBV28 and TRBJ2-7; 9 bases fit TRBD2. V trimming: 5 bases; J trimming: 3 bases; junction bases outside the gene matches: 11. From germline, CDR1 is MDHEN and CDR2 SYDVKM. The CDR3 sequence is 16 residues long.

This clone came up once. The CDR3 spells CASSSGRAGPRENIQYF. CDR3 sequence (DNA): TGTGCCAGCAGTAGCGGGAGGGCCGGGCCCAGGGAAAACATTCAGTACTTC. V is TRBV27 and J is TRBJ2-4, with 10 bases aligning to TRBD2. V shed 5 bases, J shed 5 bases, and the junction held 12 bases outside the gene matches. This CDR3 is built from 17 residues. The germline CDR1 and CDR2 sequences are MNHEY and SMNVEV (reference sequence).

The chain combines TRBV28 with TRBJ2-2, with D tentatively TRBD2 (6 bases). CDR3 length: 20 amino acids. Germline-derived CDR1 and CDR2 are MDHEN and SYDVKM. V gave up 4 bases and J gave up 5 bases, with 29 bases separating them. DNA for the CDR3: TGTGCCAGCAGTTCCGCGACGGCAAGAGCTGAAGCGGGCTGGACCGGGGAGCTGTTTTTT. Translated: CASSSATARAEAGWTGELFF.

The gene calls are TRBV7-9 and TRBJ2-5; D is perhaps TRBD2 (6 bases). Germline V lookup: CDR1 SEHNR, CDR2 FQNEAQ (reference sequence). CDR3 length: 15 amino acids. Between the trimmed V and J ends, which lost 1 base and 3 bases, there was a span of 12 bases. CDR3 sequence (DNA): TGTGCCAGCAGCTTAGTGACGGGAGTGGAAGAGACCCAGTACTTC. It translates to CASSLVTGVEETQYF.